The 30 T cell receptor beta chains listed next were all sequenced from one sample in a study of cytomegalovirus exposure and HLA in healthy donors. PCR amplification relied on 60 Vbeta primers (plus 13 Jbeta primers). Measured with immunoSEQ multiplex PCR; TCRdb has only the in-frame clones, and not every one. The profile shows 150,000 or so clones, around 77% of them singletons. The sample consisted of PBMCs. The source is a woman aged 40-49 years in good health and CMV-seronegative.

This clone was counted once. V and J are TRBV11-1 and TRBJ2-5, with TRBD2 matching over 11 bases. The V gene end was trimmed by 5 bases and the J gene end by 5 bases; junction bases not matched to a gene: 13. Per the germline V gene, CDR1 is SGHAT and CDR2 is FQDESV (reference sequence). The CDR3 totals 17 residues. DNA for the CDR3: TGTGCCAGCAGCGAATATTTAGCGGGAGGGGGTTCGGAGACCCAGTACTTC. This gives the protein CASSEYLAGGGSETQYF.

This clone has only a few counts. This sequence joins TRBV10-3 and TRBJ1-2; D unclear. The CDR3 has 13 amino acids. Germline CDR1 ENHRY, CDR2 SYGVKD. Between the trimmed V and J ends, which lost 7 bases and 6 bases, there was a span of 15 bases. This CDR3 reads CAINVGGRDGYTF. The CDR3 coding sequence is TGTGCCATCAATGTTGGAGGGCGGGATGGCTACACCTTC.

The rearrangement links TRBV5-4 to TRBJ2-7; 7 bases align to TRBD1. J was trimmed by 2 bases and V by 0 bases; bases with no gene match: 2. CDR3 size: 14 residues. Germline CDR1 is SGHNT and CDR2 is YYREEE (reference sequence). The CDR3 coding sequence is TGTGCCAGCAGCTTGGACAGGGGCCCCTACGAGCAGTACTTC. Translated: CASSLDRGPYEQYF.

The chain couples TRBV7-9 to TRBJ1-2; maybe TRBD1 (6 bases). V was clipped by 5 bases and J by 2 bases, with 12 bases between them. The CDR3 is 14 amino acids. In germline, CDR1 is SEHNR, CDR2 FQNEAQ (reference sequence). The CDR3, as DNA: TGTGCCAGCAGCCCGACCCAGGGGAACTATGGCTACACCTTC. This sequence encodes CASSPTQGNYGYTF.

The rearrangement links TRBV5-1 to TRBJ2-2; 7 positions match TRBD2. CDR1 is SGHRS and CDR2 is YFSETQ in the germline V gene. The CDR3 runs 18 residues. V trimming: 0 bases; J trimming: 2 bases; junction bases outside the gene matches: 10. The CDR3 coding sequence is TGCGCCAGCAGCTTGGGCGGGGGAGGCAGCTCTAACACCGGGGAGCTGTTTTTT. Translating gives CASSLGGGGSSNTGELFF. Filled out from reference TRBV5-1 and TRBJ2-2, the complete variable domain reads KAGVTQTPRYLIKTRGQQVTLSCSPISGHRSVSWYQQTPGQGLQFLFEYFSETQRNKGNFPGRFSGRQFSNSRSEMNVSTLELGDSALYLCASSLGGGGSSNTGELFFGEGSRLTVL.

This sequence joins TRBV12-2 and TRBJ1-2; no check of the table's D call, TRBD1, against the DNA was made. TRBV12-2 constitutes a pseudogene. CDR3 length: 15 residues. The CDR3, as DNA: TGTGCAAGTCGCACGGGACAGACTAATAACTATGGCTACACCTTC. Amino acid sequence: CASRTGQTNNYGYTF.

The genes are TRBV9 and TRBJ2-3; a possible D gene is TRBD1 (5 bases). V was trimmed by 2 bases and J by 3 bases, leaving 13 bases between them. CDR3 length: 15 residues. From germline, CDR1 is SGDLS and CDR2 YYNGEE. The CDR3 nucleotides read TGTGCCAGCAGCGTTCAGGGTGTGTATACAGATACGCAGTATTTT. This gives the protein CASSVQGVYTDTQYF.

The chain uses TRBV28 and TRBJ1-1; D ambiguous. There are 14 residues in the CDR3. V gave up 4 bases and J gave up 4 bases, with 13 bases separating them. Germline V gene data show CDR1 as MDHEN and CDR2 as SYDVKM. The DNA of the CDR3 is TGTGCCAGCAGTTACCCTTTTGAGGGCACTGAAGCTTTCTTT. Its protein is CASSYPFEGTEAFF.

The CDR3 sequence: CASSPGVSNEEQFF. Here the CDR3 DNA reads TGTGCCAGTAGTCCGGGGGTTTCCAATGAGGAGCAGTTCTTC. This chain connects TRBV19 to TRBJ2-1, with D possibly being TRBD2 (6 bases). V was shortened by 5 bases and J by 10 bases, with 18 bases between the two germline ends. Germline CDR1 LNHDA, CDR2 SQIVND (reference sequence). CDR3 length equals 14 residues.

J is TRBJ2-1 and V is TRBV27; D possibly corresponds to TRBD1 (7 bases). In germline, CDR1 is MNHEY, CDR2 SMNVEV (reference sequence). The CDR3 is 16 amino acids. The germline V and J ends were trimmed by 5 bases and 5 bases, with 19 bases remaining between them. The DNA for the CDR3 is TGTGCCAGCAGTCCGAGACAGGGAGGATGGAACAATGAGCAGTTCTTC. Translation gives CASSPRQGGWNNEQFF.

V and J are TRBV6-5 and TRBJ2-7, with 11 positions matching TRBD2. This CDR3 is built from 13 residues. The germline V gene encodes CDR1 MNHEY and CDR2 SVGAGI. V was pared by 5 bases and J by 9 bases, with 6 bases of the junction left unmatched. The CDR3 is CASSPGTSGRQYF. For the CDR3, the DNA is TGTGCCAGCAGTCCCGGGACTAGCGGTCGGCAGTACTTC.

This chain joins TRBV2 and TRBJ1-1; D is ambiguous. The germline V and J ends were trimmed by 8 bases and 1 base, with 11 bases remaining between them. Per germline, CDR1 SNHLY and CDR2 FYNNEI. This CDR3 has 13 amino acids. The CDR3, as DNA: TGTGCCAGCGACCGGAGCCGGAACACTGAAGCTTTCTTT. Protein product: CASDRSRNTEAFF. Together with reference TRBV2 and TRBJ1-1, the CDR3 gives the full variable domain: EPEVTQTPSHQVTQMGQEVILRCVPISNHLYFYWYRQILGQKVEFLVSFYNNEISEKSEIFDDQFSVERPDGSNFTLKIRSTKLEDSAMYFCASDRSRNTEAFFGQGTRLTVV.

V is TRBV27 and J is TRBJ2-5, with D perhaps matching TRBD1 (5 bases). Trimming removed 3 bases from V and 7 bases from J, with 15 bases in between. The CDR3 loop spans 14 amino acids. Germline V gene data show CDR1 as MNHEY and CDR2 as SMNVEV (reference sequence). The CDR3 DNA reads as TGTGCCAGCAGTTTTCAGGGTGGCTGGGGGACCCAGTACTTC. Its protein is CASSFQGGWGTQYF.

This clone was detected once. This CDR3 is CAWSPRGRIKGSEQFF. In nucleotides, the CDR3 is TGTGCCTGGAGCCCCAGGGGGCGCATCAAAGGCAGTGAGCAGTTCTTC. This chain uses TRBV30 with TRBJ2-1; 8 positions agree with TRBD1. Trimming removed 3 bases from V and 9 bases from J; junction bases left unmatched: 16. There are 16 residues in the CDR3. The germline V gene encodes CDR1 GTSNPN and CDR2 SVGIG (reference sequence).

This clone was seen a few times. V gene TRBV5-4 combines with J gene TRBJ1-1; 8 positions agree with TRBD1. The CDR3 runs 14 residues. The V segment lost 4 bases and the J segment 2 bases; nucleotides outside the gene matches: 4. Looked up from germline, CDR1 is SGHNT and CDR2 is YYREEE (reference sequence). The CDR3: CASSLDRANTEAFF. The CDR3 DNA is TGTGCCAGCAGCCTGGACAGGGCTAACACTGAAGCTTTCTTT.

The chain recombines TRBV5-1 with TRBJ2-7, with 10 bases that match TRBD1. The V segment lost 4 bases and the J segment 7 bases; nucleotides outside the gene matches: 5. Per the germline V gene, CDR1 is SGHRS and CDR2 is YFSETQ. CDR3 length: 13 amino acids. The CDR3 DNA sequence: TGCGCCAGCAGCCCGCTGGACAGGGGGGAGCAGTACTTC. Its translation is CASSPLDRGEQYF.

The rearrangement uses TRBV5-4 and TRBJ2-3; tentatively, D is TRBD1 (6 bases). Germline CDR1 SGHNT, CDR2 YYREEE (reference sequence). The V end lost 3 bases, the J end lost 2 bases, and 13 bases lay between the germline ends. This CDR3 comprises 15 residues. The CDR3: CASSSGGGDTDTQYF. The CDR3, as DNA: TGTGCCAGCAGCTCTGGGGGCGGAGACACAGATACGCAGTATTTT.

The gene calls are TRBV7-9 and TRBJ1-4; 7 bases are shared with TRBD1. Germline lookup yields CDR1 SEHNR and CDR2 FQNEAQ (reference sequence). The junction had 9 bases not matched to a gene; V was cut back by 4 bases and J by 4 bases. This CDR3 contains 16 residues. The CDR3 is CASSSIQGSVNEKLFF. The CDR3 DNA is TGTGCCAGCAGCTCAATACAGGGGTCGGTTAATGAAAAACTGTTTTTT.

The V gene is TRBV9, the J gene TRBJ2-1; tentative D call: TRBD2 (6 bases). The CDR3 contains 14 residues. The germline V gene has CDR1 SGDLS and CDR2 YYNGEE. V lost 0 bases and J 7 bases, leaving 11 bases between the germline ends. Here the CDR3 reads CASSVGGLSNEQFF. The DNA for the CDR3 is TGTGCCAGCAGCGTAGGAGGACTATCTAATGAGCAGTTCTTC. The complete variable domain, with remaining parts taken from reference TRBV9 and TRBJ2-1, reads DSGVTQTPKHLITATGQRVTLRCSPRSGDLSVYWYQQSLDQGLQFLIQYYNGEERAKGNILERFSAQQFPDLHSELNLSSLELGDSALYFCASSVGGLSNEQFFGPGTRLTVL.

This chain links TRBV5-1 with TRBJ2-3, with a possible D match to TRBD1 (6 bases). Trimming took off 5 bases at V and 0 bases at J, with 16 bases between the two ends. The length of the CDR3 is 16 residues. The germline V gene encodes CDR1 SGHRS and CDR2 YFSETQ. The CDR3 DNA follows: TGCGCCAGCAGTCCTGGACAGACTACTAGCACAGATACGCAGTATTTT. It is translated as CASSPGQTTSTDTQYF. Together with reference TRBV5-1 and TRBJ2-3, the CDR3 gives the full variable domain: KAGVTQTPRYLIKTRGQQVTLSCSPISGHRSVSWYQQTPGQGLQFLFEYFSETQRNKGNFPGRFSGRQFSNSRSEMNVSTLELGDSALYLCASSPGQTTSTDTQYFGPGTRLTVL.

The J gene is TRBJ1-3, the V gene TRBV6-1; D may be TRBD1 (6 bases). Germline V lookup: CDR1 MNHNS, CDR2 SASEGT. V was pared by 1 base and J by 3 bases, with 16 bases between. CDR3 length: 17 amino acids. Here the CDR3 reads CASSEGGLGNRGNTIYF. The CDR3, as DNA: TGTGCCAGCAGTGAAGGGGGGCTAGGTAATCGTGGAAACACCATATATTTT.

This clone showed up just once. At one of its ends the junction is not consistent with the germline gene, which may arise from a read error. The rearrangement uses TRBV28 and TRBJ1-1; 12 nucleotides agree with TRBD1. Germline CDR1 MDHEN, CDR2 SYDVKM. This CDR3 has 19 residues. CDR3 protein: CVSSFLPAGTGGLNTEAFF. CDR3 coding DNA: TGTGTCAGCAGTTTCCTCCCCGCCGGGACAGGGGGCTTGAACACTGAAGCTTTCTTT. Full variable domain (missing parts from reference TRBV28 and TRBJ1-1): DVKVTQSSRYLVKRTGEKVFLECVQDMDHENMFWYRQDPGLGLRLIYFSYDVKMKEKGDIPEGYSVSREKKERFSLILESASTNQTSMYLCVSSFLPAGTGGLNTEAFFGQGTRLTVV.

The chain links TRBV6-4 to TRBJ1-4; D uncertain. The CDR3 is 11 amino acids. V lost 4 bases, J lost 11 bases, and 8 bases lay in between. Looked up from germline, CDR1 is MRHNA and CDR2 is SNTAGT. The CDR3, as DNA: TGTGCCAGCAGTGTACACCCTAAACTGTTTTTT. This gives the protein CASSVHPKLFF.

The rearrangement links TRBV5-1 to TRBJ2-7, with 10 bases that match TRBD1. Trimming at V came to 4 bases and at J to 5 bases, leaving 6 bases not matched to a gene. CDR3 length: 14 amino acids. Germline V lookup: CDR1 SGHRS, CDR2 YFSETQ. In nucleotides, the CDR3 is TGCGCCAGCAGCCCCGGGACAGGGGCGGACGAGCAGTACTTC. Encoded protein: CASSPGTGADEQYF.

This chain links TRBV6-4 with TRBJ2-3, with TRBD1 as a possible D gene (6 bases). Germline V gene data show CDR1 as MRHNA and CDR2 as SNTAGT. The CDR3 has 15 amino acids. Deletions cut 0 bases from V and 6 bases from J, with 13 bases between. The CDR3 loop reads CASSDSTGPGDTQYF. The CDR3 nucleotides are TGTGCCAGCAGTGACTCGACAGGTCCCGGGGATACGCAGTATTTT.

The chain is built from TRBV20-1 and TRBJ2-3, with D perhaps TRBD2 (7 bases). The CDR3 is 11 amino acids. V dropped 1 base and J dropped 12 bases, with 11 bases sitting between them. Germline CDR1 and CDR2: DFQATT and SNEGSKA (reference sequence). The CDR3 sequence: CSARGGGPQYF. In nucleotides, the CDR3 is TGCAGTGCTAGAGGGGGGGGGCCCCAGTATTTT.

V gene TRBV13 combines with J gene TRBJ2-7; possible D gene TRBD2, 5 bases. The germline gives CDR1 PRHDT, CDR2 FYEKMQ (reference sequence). The CDR3 extends over 16 amino acids. V was trimmed by 2 bases and J by 5 bases, leaving 19 bases between them. The CDR3 DNA is TGTGCCAGCAGCTTATTGTTAGCGAGACTCCCCGACGAGCAGTACTTC. It specifies CASSLLLARLPDEQYF.

The chain is built from TRBV7-9 and TRBJ1-4; TRBD1 matches at 7 bases. V was clipped by 5 bases and J by 4 bases; unmatched bases: 4. The CDR3 length is 14 residues. Germline CDR1 reads SEHNR; CDR2 reads FQNEAQ (reference sequence). As DNA, the CDR3 is TGTGCCAGCAGCCTTGGACAGGTTAATGAAAAACTGTTTTTT. As protein: CASSLGQVNEKLFF.

The V call is TRBV2, the J call TRBJ1-2; unclear D gene. Germline loops: CDR1 SNHLY, CDR2 FYNNEI. The ends were cut back, 3 bases at V and 1 base at J, with 6 bases in the middle. The CDR3 extends over 13 amino acids. CDR3 sequence reads: CASSDAGNYGYTF. The CDR3 coding sequence is TGTGCCAGCAGTGACGCGGGTAACTATGGCTACACCTTC.

This rearrangement joins TRBV18 to TRBJ2-1, with D possibly TRBD2 on 5 matching bases. The CDR3 has 13 residues. CDR1 and CDR2 (germline): KGHSH, LQKENI. Trimming removed 0 bases at V and 5 bases at J, with 5 bases between. In DNA form, the CDR3 reads TGTGCCAGCTCACCACCGGGAGACAATGAGCAGTTCTTC. As protein: CASSPPGDNEQFF.